The source of this T cell receptor beta chain is a study of CD8 T cells in Susac syndrome. This clonotype was observed a single time. Random hexamers were used to reverse transcribe an amount of about 0.45 to 1 ug RNA. Each CDR3 protein gets one entry after TCRdb re-called the immunoSEQ multiplex PCR reads with MiXCR. This table holds under 200,000 distinct CDR3 sequences, 90% to 95% found once. The CDR3 spans 17 residues. The V gene lost 3 bases and the J gene lost 0 bases, with 12 bases spanning the gap. Sequencing of TCR beta was carried out in blood CD8+ and CD4+ T cells. The controls, all healthy donors, were matched for age and sex.

Sequenced sample: CD4+ T cells from PBMCs. The gene calls are TRBV12-3 or TRBV12-4 and TRBJ2-6; D unresolved. The TCR originated in a human donor in good health. The CDR3 is CASSFTTGFSGANVLTF. The CDR3 DNA is TGTGCCAGCAGTTTCACGACGGGCTTCTCTGGGGCCAACGTCCTGACTTTC.